The next 22 T cell receptor beta chains were all read from a single sample in a study of blood T cell repertoires in COVID-19. Some clones are missing from TCRdb's copy, which holds only in-frame ones; the method was immunoSEQ multiplex PCR. The sample has 95,000 or so clones, under 85% seen once. Sequencing used peripheral blood. These receptors came from a human donor in a cohort sampled during active COVID-19.

The genes are TRBV12-5 and TRBJ1-3; TRBD1 might be the D (5 bases). Germline CDR1 reads LGHNT; CDR2 reads FRNRAP. The V end lost 5 bases, the J end lost 0 bases, and 8 bases lay between the germline ends. This CDR3 is 14 amino acids long. In DNA form, the CDR3 reads TGTGCTAGTGGTACCGGGGGCTCTGGAAACACCATATATTTT. This sequence encodes CASGTGGSGNTIYF.

The gene calls are TRBV2 and TRBJ2-1, with TRBD1 matching over 7 bases. The V and J ends lost 5 bases and 0 bases, in that order; junction bases with no gene match: 1. Looked up from germline, CDR1 is SNHLY and CDR2 is FYNNEI. The CDR3 covers 14 residues. DNA for the CDR3: TGTGCCAGCAGTTGGGACAGCTCCTACAATGAGCAGTTCTTC. Protein: CASSWDSSYNEQFF.

The rearrangement joins TRBV10-3 to TRBJ1-3; a weak D match, TRBD1 (5 bases). The V end lost 3 bases, the J end lost 4 bases, and 16 bases lay between the germline ends. The CDR3 has 16 residues. CDR1 is ENHRY and CDR2 is SYGVKD in the germline V gene. The CDR3 sequence: CAISDSGSINGNTIYF. The CDR3, as DNA: TGTGCCATCAGTGATTCAGGGTCGATCAACGGAAACACCATATATTTT.

In this sample, this clone turned up once. V is TRBV2 and J is TRBJ2-3, with no clear D. Trimming cost V 4 bases and J 0 bases, with 8 bases left between them. CDR1 and CDR2 from the germline V gene are SNHLY and FYNNEI. The CDR3 covers 14 residues. DNA of the CDR3: TGTGCCAGCAGTGGGGCGTGGAGCACAGATACGCAGTATTTT. Amino acid sequence: CASSGAWSTDTQYF.

The genes are TRBV9 and TRBJ1-4; tentatively, D is TRBD1 (5 bases). Between the trimmed V and J ends, which lost 3 bases and 8 bases, there was a span of 11 bases. This CDR3 is built from 13 residues. CDR1 is SGDLS, CDR2 YYNGEE, per germline. Here the CDR3 DNA reads TGTGCCAGCAGCGCGGGGGTTGGGGAAAAACTGTTTTTT. Encoded protein: CASSAGVGEKLFF.

The chain carries TRBV3-1 (or the pseudogene TRBV3-2) and TRBJ2-5, with 12 bases that match TRBD2. Per germline, CDR1 LGHDT and CDR2 YNNKEL (reference sequence). The CDR3 is 16 residues long. Trimming took 3 bases from V and 5 from J; bases not matched to a gene: 7. CDR3 nucleotide sequence: TGTGCCAGCAGCCAGAGAATCGGGACTAGCGGGGAGACCCAGTACTTC. As protein: CASSQRIGTSGETQYF.

The chain recombines TRBV5-1 with TRBJ2-7; 9 nucleotides agree with TRBD2. V shed 0 bases and J 3 bases; nucleotides not matched to a gene: 4. This CDR3 spans 15 amino acids. Per germline, CDR1 SGHRS and CDR2 YFSETQ. CDR3 coding DNA: TGCGCCAGCAGCTTGGGGTCTAGCGGGGTCTACGAGCAGTACTTC. Protein sequence: CASSLGSSGVYEQYF.

This clone occurred a few times. The J gene is TRBJ1-6, the V gene TRBV6-5, with 11 bases lining up with TRBD1. The germline V gene has CDR1 MNHEY and CDR2 SVGAGI. Germline trimming cut 4 bases from V and 8 bases from J; bases unmatched to any gene: 4. This CDR3 has 15 residues. CDR3 nucleotides: TGTGCCAGCAGTTCGGGGACAGGGGGATATTCACCCCTCCACTTT. It codes for CASSSGTGGYSPLHF.

The rearrangement joins TRBV11-2 to TRBJ1-2; 8 nucleotides match TRBD1. The V segment lost 3 bases and the J segment 2 bases; nucleotides outside the gene matches: 5. The CDR3 consists of 15 residues. Germline CDR1 SGHAT, CDR2 FQNNGV. The CDR3 loop reads CASSFVQGANYGYTF. The CDR3 DNA sequence: TGTGCCAGCAGCTTCGTTCAGGGGGCCAACTATGGCTACACCTTC.

The chain joins TRBV27 to TRBJ2-5, with TRBD2 matching over 13 bases. V trimming: 7 bases; J trimming: 7 bases; junction bases outside the gene matches: 9. The length of the CDR3 is 15 residues. Germline lookup yields CDR1 MNHEY and CDR2 SMNVEV (reference sequence). The CDR3, as DNA: TGTGCCAGCAAGGGACTAGCGGGGAGTACGCGGACCCAGTACTTC. Translating it yields CASKGLAGSTRTQYF.

A remark on this clone: The same CDR3 can be traced to other DNA sequences in this sample. The gene calls are TRBV6-5 and TRBJ2-7, with 7 bases identical to TRBD2. The CDR3 covers 14 residues. The germline V gene encodes CDR1 MNHEY and CDR2 SVGAGI. Losses at the gene ends were 6 bases for V and 2 bases for J; bases not matched to a gene: 7. CDR3 DNA sequence: TGTGCCAGCAGCCTTGCCGGGACTACCTACGAGCAGTACTTC. It codes for CASSLAGTTYEQYF.

This clone was counted a single time. The V call is TRBV25-1, the J call TRBJ1-1; TRBD1 agrees at 7 bases. Germline loops: CDR1 MGHDK, CDR2 SYGVNS. CDR3 length: 15 residues. Trimming cost V 4 bases and J 2 bases; bases outside gene matches: 7. CDR3 nucleotide sequence: TGTGCCAGCAGTGGTCCGACAGGGTCTAACACTGAAGCTTTCTTT. Protein: CASSGPTGSNTEAFF. The complete variable domain, with remaining parts taken from reference TRBV25-1 and TRBJ1-1, reads EADIYQTPRYLVIGTGKKITLECSQTMGHDKMYWYQQDPGMELHLIHYSYGVNSTEKGDLSSESTVSRIRTEHFPLTLESARPSHTSQYLCASSGPTGSNTEAFFGQGTRLTVV.

The CDR3 DNA follows: TGTGCCAGCTCACGACGGACAGGGGGCCCTCAAGAGACCCAGTACTTC. This codes for CASSRRTGGPQETQYF. The chain carries TRBV18 and TRBJ2-5, with TRBD1 identical over 11 bases. Trimming at V came to 4 bases and at J to 2 bases, leaving 6 bases not matched to a gene. Germline-derived CDR1 and CDR2 are KGHSH and LQKENI. CDR3 length: 16 amino acids.

The V gene is TRBV3-1 (or the pseudogene TRBV3-2), the J gene TRBJ1-3; D possibly corresponds to TRBD1 (5 bases). This CDR3 has 16 residues. Germline V CDR1 and CDR2: LGHDT, YNNKEL (reference sequence). The V end was cut by 4 bases, the J end by 2 bases, with 15 bases between. The CDR3 spells CASSRGVGGPGNTIYF. The CDR3 nucleotides are TGTGCCAGCAGCCGGGGGGTCGGCGGTCCTGGAAACACCATATATTTT.

In DNA form, the CDR3 reads TGTGCCAGCAGCTCCATAACTGAGACGCAGTATTTT. Translation gives CASSSITETQYF. V is TRBV5-6 and J is TRBJ2-3; the D is unclear. This CDR3 contains 12 residues. V lost 3 bases and J lost 9, with 11 bases in between. CDR1 SGHDT and CDR2 YYEEEE come from the germline V gene.

The CDR3 DNA is TGTGCCAGCAGTGCCGGCGGTTCCTACAATGAGCAGTTCTTC. Protein product: CASSAGGSYNEQFF. The rearrangement uses TRBV25-1 and TRBJ2-1, with no clear D. Per the germline V gene, CDR1 is MGHDK and CDR2 is SYGVNS. V was trimmed by 4 bases and J by 1 base, leaving 8 bases between them. The CDR3 has 14 residues.

This chain joins TRBV5-6 and TRBJ1-5; D might be TRBD1 (5 bases). Trimming pared 1 base from V and 5 bases from J, leaving 7 bases between. CDR1 and CDR2 (germline): SGHDT, YYEEEE. CDR3 size: 13 residues. CDR3 sequence (DNA): TGTGCCAGCAGCTTGCGGGGGGATCAGCCCCAGCATTTT. This gives the protein CASSLRGDQPQHF.

This rearrangement joins TRBV18 to TRBJ1-6; TRBD1 is a possible D gene (6 bases). The V gene lost 3 bases and the J gene lost 7 bases, with 10 bases spanning the gap. The CDR3 runs 14 residues. Germline-derived CDR1 and CDR2 are KGHSH and LQKENI. This chain's CDR3 is CASSPRTVNSPLHF. The CDR3, as DNA: TGTGCCAGCTCACCTAGGACAGTAAATTCACCCCTCCACTTT.

This chain joins TRBV10-1 and TRBJ2-1, with D possibly being TRBD2 (5 bases). This CDR3 is built from 13 residues. Germline loops: CDR1 WNHNN, CDR2 SYGVQD (reference sequence). The ends were cut back, 10 bases at V and 4 bases at J, with 14 bases in the middle. CDR3 sequence reads: CATPDWGYNEQFF. As DNA, the CDR3 is TGCGCCACCCCGGACTGGGGATACAATGAGCAGTTCTTC.

This chain connects TRBV15 to TRBJ2-3; TRBD2 might be the D (5 bases). The CDR3 spans 17 residues. V lost 0 bases to trimming and J lost 4 bases, with 17 bases between them. Germline V gene sequence: CDR1 LNHNV, CDR2 YYDKDF (reference sequence). CDR3 sequence: CATSRDRGDLSADTQYF. Written as DNA, the CDR3 is TGTGCCACCAGCAGAGATCGGGGTGACCTCTCAGCAGATACGCAGTATTTT.

V usage is TRBV6-5 and J usage is TRBJ2-7; perhaps TRBD1 as D (7 bases). The CDR3 has 15 residues. Trimming pared 2 bases from V and 4 bases from J, leaving 15 bases between. CDR1 is MNHEY and CDR2 is SVGAGI in the germline V gene. CDR3 protein: CASSYGQGDWYEQYF. CDR3 in DNA: TGTGCCAGCAGTTACGGCCAGGGGGACTGGTACGAGCAGTACTTC.

The CDR3 protein is CASILQRDQETQYF. CDR3 DNA sequence: TGTGCCAGCATTCTGCAGCGGGACCAAGAGACCCAGTACTTC. J is TRBJ2-5 and V is TRBV27, with a tentative D call TRBD2 (6 bases). The V gene's germline CDR1 is MNHEY and CDR2 SMNVEV (reference sequence). V lost 7 bases to trimming and J lost 0 bases, with 12 bases between them. This CDR3 is built from 14 residues.